This T cell receptor beta chain came from a study of T cell repertoires in cytomegalovirus infection. General study results and limits: HLA-C-restricted CMV-specific TCR beta clonotypes were dominant in the ex vivo response. CMV carriers with the relevant HLA were identified by cumulative public TCR beta family frequency.

This clonotype was seen ten or more times. No antigen is known for it. CDR1 is LNHDA and CDR2 is SQIVND in the germline V gene (reference sequence). Trimming took 1 base from V and 5 from J, leaving 8 bases between them. The CDR3 length is 14 residues. TCRdb reprocessed the reads with MiXCR, giving one entry per CDR3 protein. The sample lists 300,000 or so distinct CDR3 sequences, approximately 8.9% occurring once. V is TRBV19 and J is TRBJ2-2; D possibly corresponds to TRBD2 (5 bases). Material: PBMCs. The source of this sequence is a human donor in good health (CMV status not recorded). Some clones in this sample may be carry-over from other donors' samples. The CDR3 DNA is TGTGCCAGTAGTATAGGCCGGGGAACCGGGGAGCTGTTTTTT. Its translation: CASSIGRGTGELFF.